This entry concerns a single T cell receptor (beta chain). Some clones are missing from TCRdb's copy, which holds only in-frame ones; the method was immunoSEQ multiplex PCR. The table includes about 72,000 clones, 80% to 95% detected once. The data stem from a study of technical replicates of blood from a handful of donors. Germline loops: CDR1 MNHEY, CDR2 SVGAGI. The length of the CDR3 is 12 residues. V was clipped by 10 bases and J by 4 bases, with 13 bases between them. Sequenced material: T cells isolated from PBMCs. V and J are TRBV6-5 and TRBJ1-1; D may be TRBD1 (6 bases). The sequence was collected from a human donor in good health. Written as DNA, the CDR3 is TGTGCCACCTACAGGGTAGCCACTGAAGCTTTCTTT. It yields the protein CATYRVATEAFF.